This T cell receptor (beta chain) was identified in a study of tissue T cells after allogeneic stem cell transplantation. Study at large: Every graft-versus-host disease patient had gastrointestinal disease and got several lines of graft-versus-host disease therapy.

General study results and limits: The study did not identify alloreactive or antigen-specific tissue TCRs, and some clones might be persisting host cells.

Germline values: CDR1 LNHNV, CDR2 YYDKDF (reference sequence). V dropped 2 bases and J dropped 4; count of bases not matched to a gene: 14. The CDR3 has 18 amino acids. Assay used: immunoSEQ multiplex PCR; TCRdb lists only in-frame clones, some missing. The repertoire holds about 28,000 clones, 65% to 90% seen once, with less than 4.5% in the top ten. In regard to this clone: As yet, its antigen is unknown.

The rearrangement joins TRBV15 to TRBJ2-7; 10 bases fit TRBD2. This TCR came from a woman aged 18-49 years who later had graft-versus-host disease after an allogeneic stem cell transplant. Specimen: blood, collected before transplantation. CDR3 in DNA: TGTGCCACCAGCAGACCTCGAGAGAGCGGGAGGGCTGCGTACGAGCAGTACTTC. Its translation: CATSRPRESGRAAYEQYF.